This is a list of T cell receptor beta chains from one sample in a study of blood T cell repertoires in COVID-19. Clones were read by immunoSEQ multiplex PCR, and TCRdb kept only the in-frame ones, dropping some. The table has approximately 210,000 clones, almost 90% seen once. Sequencing used PBMCs or T cells enriched from blood (not recorded which). Every receptor here comes from a woman aged 45-59 years with acute COVID-19. Each CDR3 is given with its conserved first and last residue. The D gene is left open where the match is weak. Rows may omit the clone size; those that give it use once, few, many or a size class.

D: -
V: TRBV5-5
J: TRBJ1-3
size: once
CDR3: CASSLRGAGNTIYF
DNA: TGTGCCAGCAGCTTGCGGGGGGCTGGAAACACCATATATTTT

D: -
V: TRBV11-2
J: TRBJ2-3
size: -
CDR3: CASSLYLRFTDTQYF
DNA: TGTGCCAGCAGCTTATATTTGCGGTTCACAGATACGCAGTATTTT

D: TRBD1
V: TRBV18
J: TRBJ1-3
size: -
CDR3: CASSPVGTGTLSGNTIYF
DNA: TGTGCCAGCTCACCAGTTGGGACAGGCACCCTCTCTGGAAACACCATATATTTT

D: -
V: TRBV5-1
J: TRBJ1-2
size: -
CDR3: CASSLGWVTGPYGYTF
DNA: TGCGCCAGCAGCCTCGGGTGGGTTACAGGGCCCTATGGCTACACCTTC

D: TRBD1
V: TRBV7-2
J: TRBJ1-4
size: -
CDR3: CASSLDRGNEKLFF
DNA: TGTGCCAGCAGCTTGGACAGGGGGAATGAAAAACTGTTTTTT

D: TRBD2
V: TRBV9
J: TRBJ2-5
size: -
CDR3: CASSDRGGGETQYF
DNA: TGTGCCAGCAGCGATCGGGGGGGAGGAGAGACCCAGTACTTC

D: TRBD2
V: TRBV11-3
J: TRBJ2-3
size: -
CDR3: CASSLEPPGLDLPDTQYF
DNA: TGTGCCAGCAGCTTAGAGCCCCCGGGACTAGATCTGCCAGATACGCAGTATTTT

D: TRBD2
V: TRBV5-6
J: TRBJ2-1
size: -
CDR3: CASSLGRGLAGGNEQFF
DNA: TGTGCCAGCAGCTTGGGAAGGGGACTAGCGGGCGGAAATGAGCAGTTCTTC

D: TRBD1
V: TRBV5-1
J: TRBJ2-3
size: -
CDR3: CASSYGQGRDTQYF
DNA: TGCGCCAGCAGTTACGGACAGGGGAGGGATACGCAGTATTTT

D: -
V: TRBV19
J: TRBJ1-3
size: -
CDR3: CASSNTAGLTSYSGNTIYF
DNA: TGTGCCAGCAGTAATACGGCGGGCCTCACTAGTTACTCTGGAAACACCATATATTTT

D: TRBD2
V: TRBV7-9
J: TRBJ2-1
size: -
CDR3: CASTRGGGRANEQFF
DNA: TGTGCCAGCACTCGAGGGGGCGGGAGGGCCAATGAGCAGTTCTTC

D: -
V: TRBV28
J: TRBJ1-1
size: -
CDR3: CASSLFARARNTEAFF
DNA: TGTGCCAGCAGTTTATTTGCGAGGGCAAGGAACACTGAAGCTTTCTTT

D: TRBD1
V: TRBV2
J: TRBJ2-1
size: -
CDR3: CASTRGDSDEQFF
DNA: TGTGCCAGCACCCGAGGGGACAGCGATGAGCAGTTCTTC

D: -
V: TRBV28
J: TRBJ2-1
size: -
CDR3: CASSPRLLLSYNEQFF
DNA: TGTGCCAGCAGTCCTCGACTCCTCCTCTCCTACAATGAGCAGTTCTTC

D: -
V: TRBV27
J: TRBJ1-1
size: once
CDR3: CASSFLRRGRAEAFF
DNA: TGTGCCAGCAGTTTCCTCCGCAGGGGAAGGGCTGAAGCTTTCTTT

D: -
V: TRBV11-2
J: TRBJ2-3
size: -
CDR3: CASNSGNTDTQYF
DNA: TGTGCCAGTAACAGCGGTAACACAGATACGCAGTATTTT

D: TRBD1
V: TRBV5-4
J: TRBJ1-4
size: -
CDR3: CASSLVTGGGREKLFF
DNA: TGTGCCAGCAGCTTGGTAACAGGGGGTGGGCGTGAAAAACTGTTTTTT

D: TRBD1
V: TRBV9
J: TRBJ2-7
size: -
CDR3: CASSVRTGILYEQYF
DNA: TGTGCCAGCAGCGTCCGGACAGGGATACTCTACGAGCAGTACTTC

D: TRBD2
V: TRBV30
J: TRBJ2-3
size: once
CDR3: CAWSVLGRRPDTQYF
DNA: TGTGCCTGGAGTGTACTCGGGAGGCGGCCAGATACGCAGTATTTT

D: TRBD2
V: TRBV7-9
J: TRBJ2-3
size: -
CDR3: CASSFVRAGGSTDTQYF
DNA: TGTGCCAGCAGCTTTGTTCGAGCGGGGGGGAGCACAGATACGCAGTATTTT